Listed below are T cell receptor beta chains from one sample, sequenced in a study of T cell repertoires in cytomegalovirus infection. Their target antigens are unknown. In TCRdb, the reads were re-called with MiXCR into one record per CDR3 protein. The sample has a few hundred thousand distinct CDR3 sequences, about 39% seen once. This sample comprised cultured PBMCs, obtained from culture after CMV antigen stimulation. These TCRs come from a human donor in good health (CMV status not recorded). Some clones in this sample may be carry-over from other donors' samples. Each CDR3 is given with its conserved first and last residue. The D gene is left open where the match is weak. The size field is filled for only some rows; it gives once, few, many or a size class.

>-|TRBJ2-5|TRBV7-8|-
CASSLEGSRGGRETQYF
TGTGCCAGCAGCTTAGAGGGGTCTAGAGGGGGGCGGGAGACCCAGTACTTC
>once|TRBJ1-3|TRBV15|-
CATSRVGVAGNTIYF
TGTGCCACCAGCAGAGTCGGGGTCGCTGGAAACACCATATATTTT
>once|TRBJ1-1|TRBV11-1|TRBD1
CASSLLDRALEAFF
TGTGCCAGCAGCTTGTTAGACAGGGCTCTTGAAGCTTTCTTT
>once|TRBJ2-4|TRBV19|TRBD2
CASRSSGNIQYF
TGTGCCAGTAGGTCTAGCGGAAACATTCAGTACTTC
>-|TRBJ2-2|TRBV12-3/TRBV12-4|TRBD2
CASSLPSPVLAGEYTGELFF
TGTGCCAGCAGTCTCCCCTCTCCGGTACTAGCGGGAGAATACACCGGGGAGCTGTTTTTT
>few|TRBJ2-3|TRBV12-3/TRBV12-4|TRBD2
CASSYQRGGPDTQYF
TGTGCCAGCAGTTACCAGCGGGGGGGCCCGGATACGCAGTATTTT
>-|TRBJ2-3|TRBV27|TRBD2
CASSWEGDTQYF
TGTGCCAGCAGTTGGGAGGGAGATACGCAGTATTTT
>-|TRBJ2-3|TRBV5-1|TRBD2
CASSYAGTTDPPMDTQYF
TGCGCCAGCAGCTACGCCGGGACTACCGACCCCCCAATGGATACGCAGTATTTT
>-|TRBJ2-2|TRBV6-1|TRBD2
CASTPTSGDPRRGNTGELFF
TGTGCCAGCACCCCAACTAGCGGGGACCCGCGCAGAGGAAACACCGGGGAGCTGTTTTTT
>-|TRBJ1-4|TRBV27|-
CASSLAGPWGLFF
TGTGCCAGCAGTTTAGCGGGACCGTGGGGACTGTTTTTT
>-|TRBJ2-1|TRBV6-1|TRBD2
CASSVSGGAGLAGGAEQFF
TGTGCCAGCAGTGTATCCGGGGGGGCAGGACTAGCGGGAGGAGCTGAGCAGTTCTTC
>-|TRBJ2-7|TRBV4-1|TRBD2
CASSQDNSRTRGGEQYF
TGCGCCAGCAGCCAAGATAATTCAAGGACTAGGGGAGGTGAGCAGTACTTC
>many|TRBJ1-2|TRBV7-2|-
CASSLRTEHYGYTF
TGTGCCAGCAGCCTCAGGACAGAACACTATGGCTACACCTTC
>-|TRBJ1-1|TRBV7-9|TRBD1
CATQKGQGLSPSLAFF
TGTGCCACGCAAAAAGGACAGGGCCTGTCCCCTTCTTTGGCTTTCTTT
>-|TRBJ2-1|TRBV6-1|-
CASSAGTYEQFF
TGTGCCAGCAGTGCGGGGACATATGAGCAGTTCTTC
>-|TRBJ1-6|TRBV12-3/TRBV12-4|-
CASSPYRNSPLHF
TGTGCCAGCAGTCCATACCGTAATTCACCCCTCCACTTT
>-|TRBJ2-1|TRBV15|TRBD1
CATSTGTDFRYNEQFF
TGTGCCACCAGCACCGGGACAGATTTCAGGTACAATGAGCAGTTCTTC
>-|TRBJ2-3|TRBV18|-
CASSPPWGTQGTDTQYF
TGTGCCAGCTCACCACCGTGGGGGACGCAAGGCACAGATACGCAGTATTTT
>-|TRBJ1-4|TRBV29-1|-
CSVRTDNEKLFF
TGCAGCGTTCGGACAGATAATGAAAAACTGTTTTTT
>-|TRBJ1-2|TRBV28|-
CASSFPRMMGWYGYTF
TGTGCCAGCAGTTTCCCGCGGATGATGGGTTGGTATGGCTACACCTTC
>-|TRBJ1-6|TRBV7-8|-
CASSAGGTQGNSPLHF
TGTGCCAGCAGCGCCGGTGGAACTCAGGGAAATTCACCCCTCCACTTT
>few|TRBJ2-3|TRBV12-3/TRBV12-4|-
CASSLILGLYGDSTTDTQYF
TGTGCCAGCAGTTTAATCTTGGGGCTTTACGGGGACTCCACCACAGATACGCAGTATTTT
>-|TRBJ2-3|TRBV6-8|-
CASIRDPNTDTQYF
TGTGCCAGCATTCGGGACCCCAACACAGATACGCAGTATTTT
>-|TRBJ1-6|TRBV20-1|-
CSARWGEFTAGNSPLHF
TGCAGTGCTAGGTGGGGGGAGTTTACGGCGGGTAATTCACCCCTCCACTTT
>-|TRBJ1-5|TRBV7-8|TRBD1
CASSLQGANNQPQHF
TGTGCCAGCAGCTTACAGGGGGCAAATAATCAGCCCCAGCATTTT
>many|TRBJ1-1|TRBV7-8|-
CASSLYPPGKGNTEAFF
TGTGCCAGCAGCTTATATCCCCCCGGTAAGGGGAACACTGAAGCTTTCTTT
>-|TRBJ2-1|TRBV20-1|TRBD2
CSARGTSGVLQYNEQFF
TGCAGTGCTAGGGGGACTAGCGGGGTTTTACAGTACAATGAGCAGTTCTTC
>many|TRBJ1-1|TRBV7-2|-
CASSLGAGALGEAFF
TGTGCCAGCAGCTTAGGGGCAGGCGCTTTGGGTGAAGCTTTCTTT
>few|TRBJ2-3|TRBV11-2|-
CASSVGGFAQYF
TGTGCCAGCAGCGTAGGGGGTTTCGCGCAGTATTTT
>once|TRBJ2-3|TRBV10-3|-
CAISDWRSSTDTQYF
TGTGCCATCAGTGATTGGCGGTCTAGCACAGATACGCAGTATTTT
>-|TRBJ2-1|TRBV28|TRBD2
CASSLNYGTSGSSGEQFF
TGTGCCAGCAGCCTTAACTACGGGACTAGCGGGAGCAGCGGTGAGCAGTTCTTC
>-|TRBJ1-2|TRBV7-2|-
CASSFKPTGPHYGYTF
TGTGCCAGCAGTTTTAAACCCACAGGGCCCCACTATGGCTACACCTTC
>-|TRBJ2-7|TRBV10-3|TRBD2
CAIREAGGPYEQYF
TGTGCCATCAGGGAAGCGGGAGGGCCTTACGAGCAGTACTTC
>few|TRBJ1-1|TRBV6-2/TRBV6-3|TRBD1
CAIKTYRGKATEAFF
TGTGCCATCAAGACGTACAGGGGTAAGGCCACTGAAGCTTTCTTT
>-|TRBJ1-2|TRBV10-3|TRBD1
CAISESTGGGYTF
TGTGCCATCAGTGAGTCGACAGGGGGCGGCTACACCTTC
>-|TRBJ1-1|TRBV5-1|-
CASTPGDRGFMNTEAFF
TGCGCCAGCACCCCCGGGGACCGGGGTTTTATGAACACTGAAGCTTTCTTT
>-|TRBJ2-2|TRBV19|TRBD2
CASSRLADTGELFF
TGTGCCAGTAGTAGACTAGCGGACACCGGGGAGCTGTTTTTT
>-|TRBJ2-7|TRBV7-9|-
CASSSTPNDGEQYF
TGTGCCAGCAGCTCCACACCCAACGATGGGGAGCAGTACTTC
>once|TRBJ1-1|TRBV20-1|TRBD1
CSAHRGMGDTEAFF
TGCAGTGCCCACAGGGGGATGGGCGACACTGAAGCTTTCTTT
>-|TRBJ1-6|TRBV7-8|-
CASSLWGPSSYNSPLHF
TGTGCCAGCAGCTTATGGGGTCCCAGCTCCTATAATTCACCCCTCCACTTT
>few|TRBJ1-2|TRBV2|-
CASSGWYYGYTF
TGTGCCAGCAGTGGATGGTATTATGGCTACACCTTC
>-|TRBJ2-7|TRBV7-2|TRBD2
CASSLEPSGGLQQYF
TGTGCCAGCAGCTTAGAGCCTAGCGGGGGTCTCCAGCAGTACTTC
>-|TRBJ1-1|TRBV7-4|TRBD1
CASSSSQGALTEAFF
TGTGCCAGCAGCTCCAGCCAGGGGGCCCTAACTGAAGCTTTCTTT
>-|TRBJ1-3|TRBV30|-
CAWISGGGGTIYF
TGTGCCTGGATCTCCGGGGGCGGCGGGACCATATATTTT
>-|TRBJ2-1|TRBV11-2|TRBD2
CASSFLAGGPSGEQFF
TGTGCCAGCAGCTTCCTAGCGGGAGGGCCGTCGGGTGAGCAGTTCTTC
>-|TRBJ2-6|TRBV7-8|-
CASTTNFGANVLTF
TGTGCCAGCACGACGAATTTTGGGGCCAACGTCCTGACTTTC
>-|TRBJ1-1|TRBV6-1|-
CASNAREVGEAFF
TGTGCCAGCAACGCCAGGGAGGTTGGTGAAGCTTTCTTT
>-|TRBJ1-1|TRBV4-3|-
CASSQDGDVGWSEAFF
TGCGCCAGCAGCCAAGACGGGGACGTAGGATGGAGTGAAGCTTTCTTT
>-|TRBJ2-7|TRBV7-6|-
CASSSPLGLSYEQYF
TGTGCCAGCAGCTCACCCTTGGGGCTATCCTACGAGCAGTACTTC
>few|TRBJ2-7|TRBV7-9|TRBD2
CASSQMKGLAGRSYEQYF
TGTGCCAGCAGCCAAATGAAGGGACTAGCGGGTAGATCCTACGAGCAGTACTTC